The 18 T cell receptor beta chains below all came from one sample that was sequenced in a study of spatial heterogeneity in lung cancer. Each CDR3 protein gets one entry after TCRdb re-called the 5' RACE reads with MiXCR. The table has under 150,000 distinct CDR3 sequences, 12% seen once. Noted time point: blood at routine non-recurrence follow-up after resection. Sequencing was performed on whole RNA extracted from tumor and nontumor lung tissue, or from frozen PBMC, and the material was left unsorted. Material: PBMCs, obtained at follow-up. These receptor sequences come from a male donor with early-stage non-small cell lung cancer.

This clonotype was observed many times. This chain links TRBV19 with TRBJ2-1; D gene ambiguous. Trimming removed 4 bases at V and 2 bases at J, with 6 bases between. This CDR3 region has 13 residues. Germline V gene sequence: CDR1 LNHDA, CDR2 SQIVND (reference sequence). The DNA of the CDR3 is TGTGCCAGTAGTACGGAAGCCTACAATGAGCAGTTCTTC. This translates into CASSTEAYNEQFF. The variable domain in full, with the rest retrieved from reference TRBV19 and TRBJ2-1, is DGGITQSPKYLFRKEGQNVTLSCEQNLNHDAMYWYRQDPGQGLRLIYYSQIVNDFQKGDIAEGYSVSREKKESFPLTVTSAQKNPTAFYLCASSTEAYNEQFFGPGTRLTVL.

The chain employs TRBV7-2 and TRBJ2-5; D may be TRBD1 or TRBD2 (5 bases each). V lost 1 base and J 5 bases, leaving 11 bases between the germline ends. There are 14 residues in the CDR3. Germline V gene lookup returns CDR1 SGHTA and CDR2 FQGNSA. In nucleotides, the CDR3 is TGTGCCAGCAGCTTAGTGGGGACCGGGGAGACCCAGTACTTC. It codes for CASSLVGTGETQYF. Using reference TRBV7-2 and TRBJ2-5 for the parts outside the CDR3, the full variable domain is GAGVSQSPSNKVTEKGKDVELRCDPISGHTALYWYRQSLGQGLEFLIYFQGNSAPDKSGLPSDRFSAERTGGSVSTLTIQRTQQEDSAVYLCASSLVGTGETQYFGPGTRLLVL.

This clonotype was seen only a few times. The rearrangement uses TRBV7-3 and TRBJ2-5; no definite D call. The germline gives CDR1 SGHTA, CDR2 FQGTGA. V lost 5 bases, J lost 3 bases, and 13 bases lay in between. This CDR3 has 14 residues. CDR3 sequence reads: CASSPRGDKETQYF. The CDR3 DNA is TGTGCCAGCAGCCCTCGCGGAGATAAAGAGACCCAGTACTTC.

This clonotype came up many times. The chain links TRBV12-3 or TRBV12-4 to TRBJ1-2, with D possibly TRBD1 on 6 matching bases. V gave up 1 base and J gave up 5 bases, with 8 bases separating them. The CDR3 contains 13 residues. CDR3 in DNA: TGTGCCAGCAGTTTAGGGGGGGCATATGGCTACACCTTC. Amino acids: CASSLGGAYGYTF.

This clonotype was seen a few times. V gene TRBV7-6 combines with J gene TRBJ2-3, with D possibly being TRBD2 (5 bases). This CDR3 has 15 amino acids. The V end lost 5 bases, the J end lost 0 bases, and 12 bases lay between the germline ends. Per the germline V gene, CDR1 is SGHVS and CDR2 is FNYEAQ. CDR3 amino acids: CASSPTWTSTDTQYF. CDR3 nucleotides: TGTGCCAGCAGCCCTACTTGGACTAGCACAGATACGCAGTATTTT.

The chain is built from TRBV7-8 and TRBJ2-2; D is unresolved. The length of the CDR3 is 15 residues. V lost 3 bases and J lost 6, with 14 bases in between. Germline V CDR1 and CDR2: SGHVS, FQNEAQ. CDR3: CASSFIRFEAGELFF. The CDR3 DNA reads TGTGCCAGCAGCTTTATAAGATTCGAGGCCGGGGAGCTGTTTTTT.

V usage is TRBV10-3 and J usage is TRBJ1-6; 9 bases are shared with TRBD1. The CDR3 is made up of 14 amino acids. J gave up 7 bases and V 4 bases, and 2 bases lay outside the gene matches. Per germline, CDR1 ENHRY and CDR2 SYGVKD. The CDR3 is CAISVGQGNSPLHF. The CDR3 DNA follows: TGTGCCATCAGTGTCGGACAGGGGAATTCACCCCTCCACTTT.

The chain joins TRBV5-1 to TRBJ1-1, with D unclear. V was pared by 5 bases and J by 0 bases, with 17 bases between. Germline V lookup: CDR1 SGHRS, CDR2 YFSETQ. The CDR3 spans 16 residues. The CDR3 protein is CASSLDNPGLNTEAFF. CDR3 bases: TGCGCCAGCAGTCTTGACAACCCCGGGCTGAACACTGAAGCTTTCTTT.

This clonotype has ten or more counts. V gene TRBV6-5 combines with J gene TRBJ1-1, with D unresolved. Trimming cost V 6 bases and J 11 bases, with 16 bases left between them. Germline V gene lookup returns CDR1 MNHEY and CDR2 SVGAGI. The CDR3 length is 12 residues. In DNA form, the CDR3 reads TGTGCCAGCAGGCCACTCGGCCAGCAGGCTTTCTTT. It yields the protein CASRPLGQQAFF.

This clonotype was seen ten or more times. The chain is built from TRBV4-3 and TRBJ1-2, with D perhaps matching TRBD1 (6 bases). Deletions cut 0 bases from V and 8 bases from J, with 19 bases between. The CDR3 spans 16 residues. Looked up from germline, CDR1 is LGHNA and CDR2 is YSLEER. The CDR3 region has the DNA TGCGCCAGCAGCCAAGATCTTGGGGCTACAGGGAGAGGCTACACCTTC. It codes for CASSQDLGATGRGYTF.

This clonotype was counted a few times. The chain combines TRBV15 with TRBJ2-7, with D perhaps matching TRBD1 (6 bases). Germline V gene lookup returns CDR1 LNHNV and CDR2 YYDKDF (reference sequence). This CDR3 spans 13 amino acids. Trimming pared 5 bases from V and 7 bases from J, leaving 15 bases between. The CDR3 DNA is TGTGCCACCAGCCAGAGCTACAGGGAAGAGCAGTACTTC. Its translation is CATSQSYREEQYF.

The chain links TRBV6-1 to TRBJ1-6; D is ambiguous. Germline V lookup: CDR1 MNHNS, CDR2 SASEGT. V was cut by 10 bases and J by 0 bases, with 16 bases left in between. CDR3 size: 16 residues. The CDR3 reads CAITRRVGSYNSPLHF. The CDR3 DNA is TGTGCCATCACCAGGAGGGTTGGCTCCTATAATTCACCCCTCCACTTT.

This clonotype was recorded many times. The chain links TRBV20-1 to TRBJ1-2; D gene uncertain. The germline gives CDR1 DFQATT, CDR2 SNEGSKA (reference sequence). The CDR3 loop spans 12 amino acids. With 0 bases removed from V and 8 bases from J, the gap between germline ends came to 10 bases. CDR3 loop: CSARDRTRGYTF. In DNA form, the CDR3 reads TGCAGTGCTAGAGATAGGACTCGAGGCTACACCTTC.

The sample holds a few counts of this clonotype. The V gene is TRBV20-1, the J gene TRBJ1-1; D is undetermined. CDR3 length: 14 residues. V was trimmed by 0 bases and J by 0 bases, leaving 8 bases between them. The germline V gene has CDR1 DFQATT and CDR2 SNEGSKA (reference sequence). The CDR3 DNA reads TGCAGTGCTAGAGATCGACGGATGAACACTGAAGCTTTCTTT. Its protein product is CSARDRRMNTEAFF.

This clonotype was counted many times. This chain uses TRBV10-3 with TRBJ2-5, with 7 bases identical to TRBD1. The germline gives CDR1 ENHRY, CDR2 SYGVKD. The length of the CDR3 is 14 residues. The trim removed 10 bases at V and 2 bases at J, leaving 10 bases unmatched. The CDR3 loop reads CASRPGQPQETQYF. The CDR3 DNA sequence: TGTGCCAGCAGACCGGGACAGCCTCAAGAGACCCAGTACTTC.

CDR3 sequence reads: CASSYDRGYEQYF. The CDR3 DNA is TGTGCCAGCAGTTACGACAGGGGATACGAGCAGTACTTC. The chain joins TRBV6-5 to TRBJ2-7; 8 bases line up with TRBD1. Germline assignment: CDR1 MNHEY and CDR2 SVGAGI. The CDR3 length is 13 residues. Trimming cost V 2 bases and J 4 bases; bases outside gene matches: 1.

This clonotype has ten or more counts. CDR3 DNA: TGCGCCAGCAGCTTCGGACAACTTCAAGAGACCCAGTACTTC. Amino acids: CASSFGQLQETQYF. This chain joins TRBV5-1 and TRBJ2-5, with TRBD1 as a possible D gene (5 bases). CDR3 length: 14 residues. Germline-derived CDR1 and CDR2 are SGHRS and YFSETQ. Trimming shortened V by 2 bases and J by 2 bases, and 10 bases separated the two germline ends.

The rearrangement joins TRBV3-1 to TRBJ2-7; weak D call: TRBD2 (5 bases). V lost 3 bases, J lost 1 base, and 10 bases lay in between. This CDR3 spans 14 amino acids. The germline CDR1 and CDR2 sequences are LGHDT and YNNKEL (reference sequence). The CDR3 DNA follows: TGTGCCAGCAGCCAGCCGGGAAAATCCTACGAGCAGTACTTC. This gives the protein CASSQPGKSYEQYF.